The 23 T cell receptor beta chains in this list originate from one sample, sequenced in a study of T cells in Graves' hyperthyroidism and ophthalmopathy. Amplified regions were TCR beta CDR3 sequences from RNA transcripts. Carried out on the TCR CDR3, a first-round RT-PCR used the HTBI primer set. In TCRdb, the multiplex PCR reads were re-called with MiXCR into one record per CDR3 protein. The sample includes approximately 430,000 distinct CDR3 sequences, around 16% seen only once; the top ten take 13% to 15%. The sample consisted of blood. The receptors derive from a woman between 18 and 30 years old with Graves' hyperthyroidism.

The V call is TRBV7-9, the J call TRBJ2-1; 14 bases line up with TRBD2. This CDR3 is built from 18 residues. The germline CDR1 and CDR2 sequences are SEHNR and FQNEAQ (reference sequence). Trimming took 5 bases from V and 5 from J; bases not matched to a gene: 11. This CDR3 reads CASSPGLAGGVPDNEQFF. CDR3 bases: TGTGCCAGCAGCCCCGGACTAGCGGGAGGTGTCCCAGACAATGAGCAGTTCTTC.

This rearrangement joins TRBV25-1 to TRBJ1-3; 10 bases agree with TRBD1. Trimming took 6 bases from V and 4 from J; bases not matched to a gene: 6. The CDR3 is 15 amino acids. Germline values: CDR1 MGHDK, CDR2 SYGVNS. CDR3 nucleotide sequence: TGTGCCAGCAGACCGACAGGGGGCTCGGGAAACACCATATATTTT. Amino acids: CASRPTGGSGNTIYF.

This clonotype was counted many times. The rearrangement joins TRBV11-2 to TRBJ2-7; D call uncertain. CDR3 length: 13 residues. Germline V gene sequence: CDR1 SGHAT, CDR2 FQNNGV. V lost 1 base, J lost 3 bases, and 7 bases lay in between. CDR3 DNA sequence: TGTGCCAGCAGCTTAGCTACCCTCTACGAGCAGTACTTC. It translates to CASSLATLYEQYF. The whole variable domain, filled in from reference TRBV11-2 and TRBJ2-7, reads EAGVAQSPRYKIIEKRQSVAFWCNPISGHATLYWYQQILGQGPKLLIQFQNNGVVDDSQLPKDRFSAERLKGVDSTLKIQPAKLEDSAVYLCASSLATLYEQYFGPGTRLTVT.

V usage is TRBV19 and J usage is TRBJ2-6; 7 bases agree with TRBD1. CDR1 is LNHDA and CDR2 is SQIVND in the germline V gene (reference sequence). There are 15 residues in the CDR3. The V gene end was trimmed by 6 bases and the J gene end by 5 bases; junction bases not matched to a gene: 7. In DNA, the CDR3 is TGTGCCAGTAGCCCCTTAGGGGGCTGGGCCAACGTCCTGACTTTC. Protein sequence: CASSPLGGWANVLTF.

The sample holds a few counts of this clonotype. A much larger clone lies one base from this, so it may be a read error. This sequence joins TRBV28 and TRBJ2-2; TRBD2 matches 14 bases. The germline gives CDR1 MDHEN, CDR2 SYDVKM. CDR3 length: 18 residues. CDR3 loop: CASGLSGLAGGVTGELFF. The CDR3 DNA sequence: TGTGCCAGCGGTTTATCTGGACTAGCGGGAGGAGTCACCGGGGAGCTGTTTTTT.

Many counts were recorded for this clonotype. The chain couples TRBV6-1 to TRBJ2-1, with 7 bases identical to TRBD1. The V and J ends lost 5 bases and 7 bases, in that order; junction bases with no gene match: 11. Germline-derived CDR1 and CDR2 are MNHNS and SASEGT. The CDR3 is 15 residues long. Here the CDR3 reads CASSPRQGRGNEQFF. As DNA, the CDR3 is TGTGCCAGCAGTCCCAGACAGGGAAGGGGGAATGAGCAGTTCTTC.

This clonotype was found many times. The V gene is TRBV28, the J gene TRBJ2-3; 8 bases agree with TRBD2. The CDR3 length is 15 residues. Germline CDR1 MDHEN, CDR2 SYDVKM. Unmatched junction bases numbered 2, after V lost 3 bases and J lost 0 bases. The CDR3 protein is CASSFSGASTDTQYF. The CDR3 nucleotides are TGTGCCAGCAGTTTTAGCGGGGCTAGCACAGATACGCAGTATTTT.

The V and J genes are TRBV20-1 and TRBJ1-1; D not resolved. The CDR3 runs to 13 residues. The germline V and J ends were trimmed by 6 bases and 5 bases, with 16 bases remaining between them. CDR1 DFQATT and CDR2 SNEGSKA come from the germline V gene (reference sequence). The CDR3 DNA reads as TGCAGTGCCAAACCACTAGGGCAGACTGAAGCTTTCTTT. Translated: CSAKPLGQTEAFF.

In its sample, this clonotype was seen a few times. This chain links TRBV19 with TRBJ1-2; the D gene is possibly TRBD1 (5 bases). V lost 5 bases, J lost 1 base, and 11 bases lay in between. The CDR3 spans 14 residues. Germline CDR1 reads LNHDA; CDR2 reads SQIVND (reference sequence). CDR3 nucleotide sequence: TGTGCCAGTAGTGCCGACAGCCTTAACTATGGCTACACCTTC. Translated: CASSADSLNYGYTF.

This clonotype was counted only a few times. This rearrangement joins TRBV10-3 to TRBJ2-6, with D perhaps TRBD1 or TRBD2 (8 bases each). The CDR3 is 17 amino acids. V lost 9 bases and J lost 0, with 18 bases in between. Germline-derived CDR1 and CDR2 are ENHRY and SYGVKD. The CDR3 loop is CAIRTGGLGSGANVLTF. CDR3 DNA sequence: TGTGCCATACGAACAGGGGGACTAGGCTCTGGGGCCAACGTCCTGACTTTC.

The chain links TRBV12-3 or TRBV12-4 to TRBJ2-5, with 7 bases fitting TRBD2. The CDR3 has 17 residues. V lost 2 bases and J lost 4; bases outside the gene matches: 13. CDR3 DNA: TGTGCCAGCAGTTTACGGTTTCGGGGCGGGAGCGTAGAGACCCAGTACTTC. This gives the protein CASSLRFRGGSVETQYF.

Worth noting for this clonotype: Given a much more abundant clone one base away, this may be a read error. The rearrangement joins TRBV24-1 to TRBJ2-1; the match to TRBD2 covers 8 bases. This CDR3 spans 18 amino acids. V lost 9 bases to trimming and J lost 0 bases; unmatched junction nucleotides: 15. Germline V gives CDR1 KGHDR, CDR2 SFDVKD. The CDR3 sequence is CATGGFLRGGPSYNEQFF. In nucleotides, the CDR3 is TGTGCCACCGGTGGATTCCTTCGGGGGGGGCCCTCCTACAATGAGCAGTTCTTC.

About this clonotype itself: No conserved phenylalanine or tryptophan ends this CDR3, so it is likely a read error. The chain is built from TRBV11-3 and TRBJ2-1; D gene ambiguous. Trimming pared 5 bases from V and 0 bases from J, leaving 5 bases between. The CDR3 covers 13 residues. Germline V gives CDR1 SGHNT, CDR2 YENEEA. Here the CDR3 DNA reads TGTGCCAGCAGCCCCGACTCCTACAATGAGCAGTTCTCC. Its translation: CASSPDSYNEQFS.

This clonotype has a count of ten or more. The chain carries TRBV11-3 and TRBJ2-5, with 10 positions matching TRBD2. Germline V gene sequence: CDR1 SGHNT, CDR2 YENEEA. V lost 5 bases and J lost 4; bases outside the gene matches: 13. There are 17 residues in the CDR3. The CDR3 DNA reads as TGTGCCAGCAGCCGTCCCGGGACTAGCGTCGTGATAGAGACCCAGTACTTC. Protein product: CASSRPGTSVVIETQYF.

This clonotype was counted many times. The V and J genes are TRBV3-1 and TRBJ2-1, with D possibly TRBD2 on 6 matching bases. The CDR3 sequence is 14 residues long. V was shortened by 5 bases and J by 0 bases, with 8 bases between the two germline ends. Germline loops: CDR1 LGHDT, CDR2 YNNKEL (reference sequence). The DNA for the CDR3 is TGTGCCAGCAGCGAGGGACTCTCCTACAATGAGCAGTTCTTC. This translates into CASSEGLSYNEQFF.

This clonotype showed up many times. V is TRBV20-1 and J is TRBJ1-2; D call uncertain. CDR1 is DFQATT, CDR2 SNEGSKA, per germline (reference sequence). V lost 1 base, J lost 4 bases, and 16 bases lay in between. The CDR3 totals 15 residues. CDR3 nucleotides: TGCAGTGCTAGAGTCTGGCAGTCTGAGCTCTATGGCTACACCTTC. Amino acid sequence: CSARVWQSELYGYTF.

This CDR3 is CASSDDRGGDTQYF. The DNA of the CDR3 is TGTGCCAGCAGTGATGACAGGGGGGGAGATACGCAGTATTTT. This chain joins TRBV25-1 and TRBJ2-3; 9 bases are a match to TRBD1. Germline lookup yields CDR1 MGHDK and CDR2 SYGVNS. The junction had 3 bases not matched to a gene; V was cut back by 3 bases and J by 5 bases. This CDR3 is built from 14 residues.

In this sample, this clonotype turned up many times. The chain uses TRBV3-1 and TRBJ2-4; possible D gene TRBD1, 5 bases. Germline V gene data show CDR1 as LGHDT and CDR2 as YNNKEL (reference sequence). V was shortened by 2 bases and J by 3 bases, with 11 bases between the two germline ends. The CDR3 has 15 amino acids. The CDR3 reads CASSQQGYGKNIQYF. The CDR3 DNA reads TGTGCCAGCAGCCAACAGGGTTACGGCAAAAACATTCAGTACTTC.

DNA for the CDR3: TGCGCCAGCAGCCAAGTATCGGGGCTCGACACCGGGGAGCTGTTTTTT. Encoded protein: CASSQVSGLDTGELFF. This chain uses TRBV4-1 with TRBJ2-2; D possibly uses TRBD1 or TRBD2 (5 bases each). The germline V gene encodes CDR1 MGHRA and CDR2 YSYEKL. V was clipped by 1 base and J by 3 bases, with 12 bases between them. The CDR3 runs to 16 residues.

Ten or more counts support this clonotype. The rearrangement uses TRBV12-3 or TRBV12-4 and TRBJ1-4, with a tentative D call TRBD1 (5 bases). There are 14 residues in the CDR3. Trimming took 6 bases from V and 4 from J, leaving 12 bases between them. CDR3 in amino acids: CASSATAGNEKLFF. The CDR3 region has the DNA TGTGCCAGCAGCGCGACAGCCGGTAATGAAAAACTGTTTTTT.

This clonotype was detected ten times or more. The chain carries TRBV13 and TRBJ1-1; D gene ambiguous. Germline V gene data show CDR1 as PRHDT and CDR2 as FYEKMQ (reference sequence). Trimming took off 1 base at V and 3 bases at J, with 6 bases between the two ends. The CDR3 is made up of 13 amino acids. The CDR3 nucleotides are TGTGCCAGCAGCTTAGCGGAGGACACTGAAGCTTTCTTT. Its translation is CASSLAEDTEAFF.

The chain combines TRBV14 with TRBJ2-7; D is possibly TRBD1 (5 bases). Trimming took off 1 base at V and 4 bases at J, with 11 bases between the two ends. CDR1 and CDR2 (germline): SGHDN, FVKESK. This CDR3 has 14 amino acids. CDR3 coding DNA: TGTGCCAGCAGCCAAGCGCCCAGACAGTACGAGCAGTACTTC. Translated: CASSQAPRQYEQYF.

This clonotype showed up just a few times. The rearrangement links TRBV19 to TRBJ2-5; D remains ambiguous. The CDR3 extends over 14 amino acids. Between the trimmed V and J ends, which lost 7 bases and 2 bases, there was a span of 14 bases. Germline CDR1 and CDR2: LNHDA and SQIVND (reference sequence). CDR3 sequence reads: CASTPSPLQETQYF. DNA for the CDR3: TGTGCCAGTACTCCATCCCCCTTGCAAGAGACCCAGTACTTC.